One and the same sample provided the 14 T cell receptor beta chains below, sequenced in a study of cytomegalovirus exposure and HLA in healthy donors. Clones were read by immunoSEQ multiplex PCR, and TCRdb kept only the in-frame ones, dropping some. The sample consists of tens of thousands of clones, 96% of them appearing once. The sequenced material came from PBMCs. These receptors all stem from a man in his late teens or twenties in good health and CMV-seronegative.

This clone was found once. CDR3 sequence: CASSWAGSTDTQYF. DNA for the CDR3: TGTGCCAGCAGCTGGGCCGGTAGCACAGATACGCAGTATTTT. The V and J genes are TRBV9 and TRBJ2-3, with unresolved D. CDR3 length equals 14 residues. Trimming took off 4 bases at V and 0 bases at J, with 9 bases between the two ends. Germline CDR1 SGDLS, CDR2 YYNGEE. Full variable domain (outside the CDR3, taken from reference TRBV9 and TRBJ2-3): DSGVTQTPKHLITATGQRVTLRCSPRSGDLSVYWYQQSLDQGLQFLIQYYNGEERAKGNILERFSAQQFPDLHSELNLSSLELGDSALYFCASSWAGSTDTQYFGPGTRLTVL.

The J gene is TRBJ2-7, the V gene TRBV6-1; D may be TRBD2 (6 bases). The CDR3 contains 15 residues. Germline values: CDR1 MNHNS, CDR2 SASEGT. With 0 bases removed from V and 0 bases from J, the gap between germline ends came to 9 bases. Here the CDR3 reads CASSEAPGSSYEQYF. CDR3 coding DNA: TGTGCCAGCAGTGAAGCCCCCGGGAGCTCCTACGAGCAGTACTTC.

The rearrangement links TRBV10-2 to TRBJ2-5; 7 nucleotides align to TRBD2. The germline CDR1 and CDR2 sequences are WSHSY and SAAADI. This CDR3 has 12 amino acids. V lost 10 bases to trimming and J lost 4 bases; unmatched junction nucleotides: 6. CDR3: CATRGGRETQYF. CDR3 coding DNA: TGCGCCACCCGGGGCGGGAGAGAGACCCAGTACTTC.

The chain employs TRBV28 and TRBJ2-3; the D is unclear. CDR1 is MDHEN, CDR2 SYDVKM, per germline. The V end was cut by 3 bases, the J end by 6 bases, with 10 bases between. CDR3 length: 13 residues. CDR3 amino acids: CASSLIEVDTQYF. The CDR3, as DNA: TGTGCCAGCAGTTTGATAGAGGTCGATACGCAGTATTTT.

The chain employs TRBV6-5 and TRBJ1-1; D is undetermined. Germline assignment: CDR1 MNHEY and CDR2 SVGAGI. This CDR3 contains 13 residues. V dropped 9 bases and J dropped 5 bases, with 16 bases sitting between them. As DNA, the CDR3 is TGTGCCAGATACACCCCCTCAGAAACTGAAGCTTTCTTT. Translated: CARYTPSETEAFF.

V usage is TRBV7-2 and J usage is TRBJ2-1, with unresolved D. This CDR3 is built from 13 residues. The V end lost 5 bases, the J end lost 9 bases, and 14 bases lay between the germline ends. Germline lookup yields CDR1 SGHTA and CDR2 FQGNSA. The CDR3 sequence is CASSQVQSGEQFF. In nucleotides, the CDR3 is TGTGCCAGCAGCCAAGTACAGTCTGGTGAGCAGTTCTTC. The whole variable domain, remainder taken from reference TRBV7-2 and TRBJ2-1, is GAGVSQSPSNKVTEKGKDVELRCDPISGHTALYWYRQSLGQGLEFLIYFQGNSAPDKSGLPSDRFSAERTGGSVSTLTIQRTQQEDSAVYLCASSQVQSGEQFFGPGTRLTVL.

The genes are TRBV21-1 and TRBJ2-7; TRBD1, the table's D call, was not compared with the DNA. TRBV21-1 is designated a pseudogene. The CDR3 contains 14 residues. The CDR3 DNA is TGTGCCAGCAGCACCAGACAGAGCTCCTACGAGCAGTACGTC. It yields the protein CASSTRQSSYEQYV.

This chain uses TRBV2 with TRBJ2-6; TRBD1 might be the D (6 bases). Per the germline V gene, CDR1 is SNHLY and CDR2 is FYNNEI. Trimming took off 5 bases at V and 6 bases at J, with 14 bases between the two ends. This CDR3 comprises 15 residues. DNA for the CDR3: TGTGCCAGCAGTCCGGACAGCGTGGAGGCCAACGTCCTGACTTTC. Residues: CASSPDSVEANVLTF. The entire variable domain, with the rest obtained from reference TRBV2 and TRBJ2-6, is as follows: EPEVTQTPSHQVTQMGQEVILRCVPISNHLYFYWYRQILGQKVEFLVSFYNNEISEKSEIFDDQFSVERPDGSNFTLKIRSTKLEDSAMYFCASSPDSVEANVLTFGAGSRLTVL.

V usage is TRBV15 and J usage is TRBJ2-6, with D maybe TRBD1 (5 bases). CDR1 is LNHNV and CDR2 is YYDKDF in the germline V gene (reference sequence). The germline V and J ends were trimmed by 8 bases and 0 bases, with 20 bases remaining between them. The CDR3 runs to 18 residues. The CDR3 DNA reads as TGTGCCACCTCACCATACAGGACGGACGTCTCTGGGGCCAACGTCCTGACTTTC. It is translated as CATSPYRTDVSGANVLTF.

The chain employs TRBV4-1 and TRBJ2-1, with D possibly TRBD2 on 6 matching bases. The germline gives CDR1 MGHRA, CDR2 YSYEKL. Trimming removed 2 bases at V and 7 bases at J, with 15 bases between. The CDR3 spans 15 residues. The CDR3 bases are TGCGCCAGCAGCCAAAGTAGCGGTCCGGGGAATGAGCAGTTCTTC. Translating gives CASSQSSGPGNEQFF.

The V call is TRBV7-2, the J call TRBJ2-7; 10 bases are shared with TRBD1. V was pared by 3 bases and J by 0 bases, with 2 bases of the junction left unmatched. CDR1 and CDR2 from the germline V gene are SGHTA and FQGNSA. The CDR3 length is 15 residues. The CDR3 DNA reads TGTGCCAGCAGCTTGGACAGGGGGATCTCCTACGAGCAGTACGTC. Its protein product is CASSLDRGISYEQYV.

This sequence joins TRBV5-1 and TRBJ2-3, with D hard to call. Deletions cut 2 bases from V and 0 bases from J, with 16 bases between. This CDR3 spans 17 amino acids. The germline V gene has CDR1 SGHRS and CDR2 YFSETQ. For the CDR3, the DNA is TGCGCCAGCAGCTTCCAGACACTGATCTCTAGCACAGATACGCAGTATTTT. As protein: CASSFQTLISSTDTQYF.

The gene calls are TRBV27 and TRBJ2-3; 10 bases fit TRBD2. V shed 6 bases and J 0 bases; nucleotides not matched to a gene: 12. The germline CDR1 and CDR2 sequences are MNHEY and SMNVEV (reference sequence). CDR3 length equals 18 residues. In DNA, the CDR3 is TGTGCCAGCAGGCTAGCGGGAGACCCTGATCCTAGCACAGATACGCAGTATTTT. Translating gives CASRLAGDPDPSTDTQYF.

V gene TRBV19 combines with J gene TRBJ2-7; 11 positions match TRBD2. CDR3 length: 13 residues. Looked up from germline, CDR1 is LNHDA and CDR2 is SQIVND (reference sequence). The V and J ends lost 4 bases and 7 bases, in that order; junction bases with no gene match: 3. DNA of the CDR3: TGTGCCAGTAGTAATAGCGGGAGGGGGGAGCAGTACTTC. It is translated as CASSNSGRGEQYF.